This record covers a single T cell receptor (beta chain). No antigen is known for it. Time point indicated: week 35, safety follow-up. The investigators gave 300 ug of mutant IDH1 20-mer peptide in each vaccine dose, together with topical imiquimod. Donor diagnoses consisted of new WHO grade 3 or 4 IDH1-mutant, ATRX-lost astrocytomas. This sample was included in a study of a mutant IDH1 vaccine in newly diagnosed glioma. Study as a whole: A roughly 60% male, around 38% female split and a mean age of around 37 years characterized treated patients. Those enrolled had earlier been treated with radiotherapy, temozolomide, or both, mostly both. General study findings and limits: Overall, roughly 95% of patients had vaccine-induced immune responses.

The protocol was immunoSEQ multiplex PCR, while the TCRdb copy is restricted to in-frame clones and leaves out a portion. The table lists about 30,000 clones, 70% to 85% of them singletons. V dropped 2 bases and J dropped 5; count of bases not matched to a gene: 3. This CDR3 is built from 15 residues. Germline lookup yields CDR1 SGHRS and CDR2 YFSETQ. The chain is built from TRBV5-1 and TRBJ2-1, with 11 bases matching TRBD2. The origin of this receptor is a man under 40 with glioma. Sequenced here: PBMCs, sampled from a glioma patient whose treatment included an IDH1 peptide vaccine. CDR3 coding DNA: TGCGCCAGCAGCTTACTAGCGGGAGACAACAATGAGCAGTTCTTC. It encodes CASSLLAGDNNEQFF.